Listed here are 18 T cell receptor beta chains from one sample, sequenced in a study of T cell changes during pregnancy in multiple sclerosis. Libraries were prepared by immunoSEQ multiplex PCR; TCRdb keeps only in-frame clonotypes and omits some of them. The sample carries tens of thousands of clones, approximately 90% recorded once. Here the sequenced sample was CD8+ T cells from peripheral blood mononuclear cells, taken in the second trimester of pregnancy. The source is a female donor with multiple sclerosis, enrolled in a pregnancy study.

V usage is TRBV7-6 and J usage is TRBJ2-1; D not resolved. The CDR3 spans 12 residues. The ends were cut back, 6 bases at V and 7 bases at J, with 10 bases in the middle. The germline V gene has CDR1 SGHVS and CDR2 FNYEAQ. Here the CDR3 DNA reads TGTGCCAGCAGTCTAATTAGAAATGAGCAGTTCTTC. It codes for CASSLIRNEQFF.

This chain uses TRBV4-3 with TRBJ1-4; TRBD1 is a possible D gene (6 bases). Trimming took off 1 base at V and 2 bases at J, with 14 bases between the two ends. CDR3 size: 17 residues. CDR1 and CDR2 from the germline V gene are LGHNA and YSLEER. The CDR3 here is CASSQVYRVETNEKLFF. The CDR3 DNA follows: TGCGCCAGCAGCCAAGTATACAGGGTTGAGACTAATGAAAAACTGTTTTTT.

The J gene is TRBJ1-5, the V gene TRBV19; possibly TRBD1 for D (6 bases). The CDR3 totals 16 residues. V was clipped by 7 bases and J by 6 bases, with 22 bases between them. Germline-derived CDR1 and CDR2 are LNHDA and SQIVND (reference sequence). Here the CDR3 reads CASTPMWGQLRQPQHF. The CDR3 nucleotides read TGTGCCAGTACCCCGATGTGGGGGCAACTTCGTCAGCCCCAGCATTTT.

This clone was detected only once. V gene TRBV7-2 combines with J gene TRBJ1-1; no reliable D call. CDR3 length equals 13 residues. Looked up from germline, CDR1 is SGHTA and CDR2 is FQGNSA. V was pared by 5 bases and J by 5 bases, with 12 bases between. The CDR3 nucleotides are TGTGCCAGCAGCCACGGGATACAGACTGAAGCTTTCTTT. It translates to CASSHGIQTEAFF.

Of note for this clone: The same CDR3 also results from other DNA sequences found in this sample. The chain couples TRBV9 to TRBJ2-3, with TRBD2 matching 8 bases. Germline V gene data show CDR1 as SGDLS and CDR2 as YYNGEE. This CDR3 region has 15 residues. Germline trimming cut 0 bases from V and 0 bases from J; bases unmatched to any gene: 0. DNA of the CDR3: TGTGCCAGCAGCGTAGGCGGGGGGAGCACAGATACGCAGTATTTT. Translating it yields CASSVGGGSTDTQYF.

V and J are TRBV12-5 and TRBJ1-1, with D perhaps TRBD1 (6 bases). Looked up from germline, CDR1 is LGHNT and CDR2 is FRNRAP. V lost 4 bases and J 5 bases, leaving 17 bases between the germline ends. The CDR3 is 15 residues long. CDR3 residues: CASGSPTLGGTEAFF. Here the CDR3 DNA reads TGTGCTAGTGGTTCGCCGACCCTAGGGGGAACTGAAGCTTTCTTT.

This clone appeared a single time. The rearrangement links TRBV29-1 to TRBJ2-7; maybe TRBD2 (5 bases). V gave up 4 bases and J gave up 0 bases, with 10 bases separating them. The CDR3 length is 13 residues. Germline lookup yields CDR1 SQVTM and CDR2 ANQGSEA. DNA of the CDR3: TGCAGCGTTGCGGAGGCTCTCTCCTACGAGCAGTACTTC. The encoded protein is CSVAEALSYEQYF.

This rearrangement joins TRBV4-3 to TRBJ1-5; TRBD1 might be the D (5 bases). CDR1 LGHNA and CDR2 YSLEER come from the germline V gene. This CDR3 region has 13 residues. Trimming left V 0 bases short and J 10 bases short, with 10 bases between. The CDR3 DNA reads TGCGCCAGCAGCCAAGATGCGGGGGTTCCCCAGCATTTT. This sequence encodes CASSQDAGVPQHF.

The V and J genes are TRBV29-1 and TRBJ1-2; D is ambiguous. Germline V gene sequence: CDR1 SQVTM, CDR2 ANQGSEA. The CDR3 spans 14 residues. The V end lost 4 bases, the J end lost 0 bases, and 12 bases lay between the germline ends. Written as DNA, the CDR3 is TGCAGCGTTGCGGATTCCCGGGCTAACTATGGCTACACCTTC. Residues: CSVADSRANYGYTF.

V is TRBV9 and J is TRBJ1-1; D gene unclear. Germline values: CDR1 SGDLS, CDR2 YYNGEE. Trimming took off 3 bases at V and 1 base at J, with 10 bases between the two ends. There are 14 residues in the CDR3. CDR3 in DNA: TGTGCCAGCAGCGCCTCGACTGAGAACACTGAAGCTTTCTTT. This gives the protein CASSASTENTEAFF.

The J gene is TRBJ1-2, the V gene TRBV19, with 8 bases fitting TRBD1. The CDR3 loop spans 14 amino acids. Germline CDR1 and CDR2: LNHDA and SQIVND (reference sequence). V lost 5 bases to trimming and J lost 3 bases; unmatched junction nucleotides: 5. This chain's CDR3 is CASSLTGQDYGYTF. The CDR3, as DNA: TGTGCCAGTAGTCTGACGGGACAGGACTATGGCTACACCTTC.

This rearrangement joins TRBV18 to TRBJ2-7; D might be TRBD2 (6 bases). V lost 3 bases and J 0 bases, leaving 9 bases between the germline ends. The CDR3 is 14 residues long. The germline V gene encodes CDR1 KGHSH and CDR2 LQKENI. CDR3: CASSPAGPSYEQYF. CDR3 sequence (DNA): TGTGCCAGCTCACCGGCGGGGCCCTCCTACGAGCAGTACTTC.

The chain combines TRBV9 with TRBJ2-1; the match to TRBD2 covers 8 bases. V trimming: 2 bases; J trimming: 0 bases; junction bases outside the gene matches: 1. CDR3 length: 15 residues. CDR1 is SGDLS, CDR2 YYNGEE, per germline. CDR3 nucleotide sequence: TGTGCCAGCAGCGTGGGGACTAGCTCCTACAATGAGCAGTTCTTC. It is translated as CASSVGTSSYNEQFF.

The CDR3 DNA is TGTGCCAGCAGCCAACTCTTTAGCGGGGAAATCTCCTACGAGCAGTACTTC. It translates to CASSQLFSGEISYEQYF. The chain uses TRBV14 and TRBJ2-7; 8 bases are a match to TRBD2. This CDR3 is built from 17 residues. V dropped 2 bases and J dropped 0; count of bases not matched to a gene: 9. The V gene's germline CDR1 is SGHDN and CDR2 FVKESK.

This clone occurred once. The chain links TRBV4-2 to TRBJ2-3, with 12 bases fitting TRBD2. The junction had 8 bases not matched to a gene; V was cut back by 4 bases and J by 6 bases. Germline V CDR1 and CDR2: LGHNA, YNFKEQ. The CDR3 is 16 amino acids. The CDR3 sequence: CASSPKLAGGPDTQYF. The CDR3 region has the DNA TGTGCCAGCAGCCCGAAACTAGCGGGGGGCCCCGATACGCAGTATTTT.

The chain carries TRBV10-3 and TRBJ1-1; perhaps TRBD1 as D (6 bases). With 2 bases removed from V and 0 bases from J, the gap between germline ends came to 16 bases. This CDR3 region has 17 residues. Per germline, CDR1 ENHRY and CDR2 SYGVKD. The CDR3 protein is CAISELIQGYMNTEAFF. Written as DNA, the CDR3 is TGTGCCATCAGTGAGCTAATACAGGGATACATGAACACTGAAGCTTTCTTT.

This clone occurred once. The rearrangement uses TRBV27 and TRBJ2-7; 9 nucleotides line up with TRBD1. Germline V gives CDR1 MNHEY, CDR2 SMNVEV (reference sequence). This CDR3 is built from 12 residues. V lost 8 bases, J lost 5 bases, and 4 bases stayed unmatched. DNA of the CDR3: TGTGCCAGCCGGACAGGGGCCCACGAGCAGTACTTC. Protein sequence: CASRTGAHEQYF.

V gene TRBV7-2 combines with J gene TRBJ2-7; no reliable D call. Germline CDR1 is SGHTA and CDR2 is FQGNSA. This CDR3 has 14 residues. Between the trimmed V and J ends, which lost 5 bases and 6 bases, there was a span of 17 bases. Here the CDR3 reads CASSEPEHFREQYF. Written as DNA, the CDR3 is TGTGCCAGCAGCGAACCCGAGCACTTCCGCGAGCAGTACTTC.